Only one count was recorded for the clone carrying this T cell receptor beta chain. Its antigen remains unidentified. These data belong to a study of cytomegalovirus exposure and HLA in healthy donors. The CDR3 extends over 15 amino acids. Between the trimmed V and J ends, which lost 3 bases and 2 bases, there was a span of 8 bases. Per germline, CDR1 SGHTA and CDR2 FQGNSA. With 60 Vbeta and 13 Jbeta primers, the PCR was carried out. Methods used by the authors: Later, an analysis found about 80 million unique TCR beta chains, and 9.5 million to 12 million of these were shared. The repertoire was sequenced with immunoSEQ multiplex PCR; TCRdb's copy has only in-frame clones and lacks some. From that table come the V and J calls and clone size; the DNA was used to work out D and trimming. The sample includes 93,000 or so clones, about 71% of them seen just once. General study points: Later analysis showed most CMV-associated TCR beta chains appearing HLA-restricted. Rare TCR sequences predominated, though certain public TCRs were found in many donors. Later analysis associated a missense DCLRE1C variant with TCR beta V- and J-gene trimming.

The material sequenced was PBMCs. This chain uses TRBV7-2 with TRBJ2-6; no clear D gene. The TCR was taken from a woman aged 45-65 years in good health and CMV-seronegative. Here the CDR3 reads CASSFILTGANVLTF. Here the CDR3 DNA reads TGTGCCAGCAGCTTCATACTGACTGGGGCCAACGTCCTGACTTTC.